This T cell receptor beta chain stems from a study of T cell responses to AZD1222 COVID-19 vaccine. Libraries were prepared by immunoSEQ multiplex PCR; TCRdb keeps only in-frame clonotypes and omits some of them. The repertoire has 90,000 to 120,000 clones, about 85% of them found once; the top ten carry approximately 4.8%. The CDR3 contains 15 residues. The germline gives CDR1 LNHNV, CDR2 YYDKDF (reference sequence). V lost 0 bases and J lost 0, with 6 bases in between. The sample in question was peripheral blood, obtained 28 days after the second AZD1222 dose. The sequence was obtained from an adult who received the AZD1222 COVID-19 vaccine. The V gene is TRBV15, the J gene TRBJ1-5; unclear D gene. CDR3 coding DNA: TGTGCCACCAGCAGAGACACGAATAGCAATCAGCCCCAGCATTTT. This translates into CATSRDTNSNQPQHF. Looking up the rest from reference TRBV15 and TRBJ1-5 gives the full variable domain: DAMVIQNPRYQVTQFGKPVTLSCSQTLNHNVMYWYQQKSSQAPKLLFHYYDKDFNNEADTPDNFQSRRPNTSFCFLDIRSPGLGDTAMYLCATSRDTNSNQPQHFGDGTRLSIL.